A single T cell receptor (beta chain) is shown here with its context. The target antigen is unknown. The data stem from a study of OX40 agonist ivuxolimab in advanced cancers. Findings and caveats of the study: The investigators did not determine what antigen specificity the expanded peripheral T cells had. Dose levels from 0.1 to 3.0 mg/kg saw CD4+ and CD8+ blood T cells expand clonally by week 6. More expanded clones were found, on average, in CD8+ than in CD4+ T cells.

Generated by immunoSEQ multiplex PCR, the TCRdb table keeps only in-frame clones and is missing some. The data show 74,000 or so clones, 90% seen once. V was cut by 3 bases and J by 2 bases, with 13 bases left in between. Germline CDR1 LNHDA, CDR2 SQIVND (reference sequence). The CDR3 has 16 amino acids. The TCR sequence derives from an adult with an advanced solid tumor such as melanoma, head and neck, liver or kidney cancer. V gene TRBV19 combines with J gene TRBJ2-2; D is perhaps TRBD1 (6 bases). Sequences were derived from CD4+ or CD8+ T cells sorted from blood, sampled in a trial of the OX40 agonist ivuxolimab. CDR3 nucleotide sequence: TGTGCCAGTAGTATCCTGACAGGCTTTAACACCGGGGAGCTGTTTTTT. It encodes CASSILTGFNTGELFF.